This TCR beta chain appears in the sequencing data of a study of blood T cell repertoires in COVID-19. This CDR3 spans 14 amino acids. Trimming stripped 5 bases from V and 2 bases from J, with 12 bases between. Germline V CDR1 and CDR2: MDHEN, SYDVKM. Clones were read by immunoSEQ multiplex PCR, and TCRdb kept only the in-frame ones, dropping some. The data hold more than 250,000 clones, with more than 85% observed a single time. The sequenced sample consisted of PBMCs or T cells enriched from blood (not recorded which). The J gene is TRBJ1-2, the V gene TRBV28, with D possibly matching TRBD1 (5 bases). This TCR was recovered from a woman between 25 and 40 years old who had recovered from COVID-19. CDR3 DNA sequence: TGTGCCAGCAGTAGGGGATTTGGGAACTATGGCTACACCTTC. Its protein is CASSRGFGNYGYTF.